These T cell receptor beta chains were read from a single sample in a study of long-term antiretroviral therapy in people with HIV. TCRdb's copy holds only in-frame clones and misses some; the assay was immunoSEQ multiplex PCR. The repertoire holds some 33,000 clones, with approximately 96% as singletons. Sequences were derived from unsorted PBMCs, sampled 6.5 to 6.6 years after starting antiretroviral therapy. The receptors were gathered from a man under 40 with HIV. Each CDR3 is given with its conserved first and last residue. A D gene is named only where the DNA matches it firmly. Not all rows give a size; the values are once, few, many and, for expanded clones, a class.

NA	TRBV4-3	TRBJ1-3	NA	CASSQDRSSGNTIYF	TGCGCCAGCAGCCAAGACAGGAGCTCTGGAAACACCATATATTTT
TRBD1	TRBV6-6	TRBJ2-7	NA	CASSYAAGGYEQYF	TGTGCCAGCAGTTACGCGGCAGGGGGCTACGAGCAGTACTTC
NA	TRBV19	TRBJ2-2	NA	CASSFLGETGELFF	TGTGCCAGTAGTTTCCTCGGGGAGACCGGGGAGCTGTTTTTT
TRBD1	TRBV19	TRBJ2-2	NA	CASGPFVSRQGVPRELFF	TGTGCCAGTGGCCCGTTTGTAAGCAGACAGGGGGTCCCCCGGGAGCTGTTTTTT
NA	TRBV11-2	TRBJ2-3	once	CASSLEGYSDTQYF	TGTGCCAGCAGCTTAGAGGGCTACTCAGATACGCAGTATTTT
TRBD1	TRBV7-2	TRBJ2-3	NA	CASSHSQGASTDTQYF	TGTGCCAGCAGCCACAGCCAGGGGGCTAGCACAGATACGCAGTATTTT
NA	TRBV5-4	TRBJ1-2	few	CASSLEPGNGYTF	TGTGCCAGCAGCTTGGAGCCGGGGAATGGCTACACCTTC
NA	TRBV6-5	TRBJ2-3	NA	CASGGLMTNTDTQYF	TGTGCCAGCGGGGGGCTGATGACAAACACAGATACGCAGTATTTT
TRBD1	TRBV10-3	TRBJ1-2	NA	CAISDWTGSGYTF	TGTGCCATCAGTGACTGGACAGGGTCTGGCTACACCTTC
NA	TRBV7-9	TRBJ1-1	NA	CASSLVPGATEAFF	TGTGCCAGCAGCTTAGTCCCCGGGGCCACTGAAGCTTTCTTT
NA	TRBV6-1	TRBJ1-2	NA	CASSDRRPIGFYTF	TGTGCCAGCAGTGATCGTCGGCCCATCGGGTTCTACACCTTC
NA	TRBV4-3	TRBJ2-1	NA	CASSQESTRGEQFF	TGCGCCAGCAGCCAAGAGTCCACTCGGGGGGAGCAGTTCTTC
NA	TRBV10-3	TRBJ1-1	NA	CATTRQLQTLNTEAFF	TGTGCCACGACGAGACAGCTTCAGACCCTGAACACTGAAGCTTTCTTT
NA	TRBV6-6	TRBJ2-7	NA	CASSYSRGSYEQYF	TGTGCCAGCAGTTACTCGCGCGGTAGCTACGAGCAGTACTTC
NA	TRBV6-4	TRBJ1-3	once	CASSDSGTATGNTIYF	TGTGCCAGCAGTGATTCCGGGACTGCTACTGGAAACACCATATATTTT
NA	TRBV7-3	TRBJ1-1	NA	CASSLGFDTEAFF	TGTGCCAGCAGCCTCGGGTTCGACACTGAAGCTTTCTTT
NA	TRBV7-9	TRBJ2-1	NA	CASSLARGESNNEQFF	TGTGCCAGCAGCTTAGCGCGTGGGGAGAGTAACAATGAGCAGTTCTTC
TRBD2	TRBV6-6	TRBJ2-3	NA	CASSWLLAGDTQYF	TGTGCCAGCAGTTGGCTACTAGCGGGGGATACGCAGTATTTT
NA	TRBV9	TRBJ2-6	once	CASSPRPGTVSGANVLTF	TGTGCCAGCAGCCCTCGTCCCGGCACTGTCTCTGGGGCCAACGTCCTGACTTTC
TRBD1	TRBV7-2	TRBJ2-2	NA	CASSPQGANTGELFF	TGTGCCAGCAGCCCCCAGGGGGCTAACACCGGGGAGCTGTTTTTT
NA	TRBV7-9	TRBJ1-2	NA	CASSLSRGGYTF	TGTGCCAGCAGCTTATCCCGTGGTGGCTACACCTTC
NA	TRBV29-1	TRBJ1-1	NA	CTAEEGNTEAFF	TGCACCGCGGAGGAGGGGAACACTGAAGCTTTCTTT
NA	TRBV30	TRBJ2-7	once	CAWSVRPSEQYF	TGTGCCTGGAGTGTGAGACCCAGTGAGCAGTACTTC
TRBD1	TRBV5-4	TRBJ1-6	NA	CASSFRDRTNSPLHF	TGTGCCAGCAGCTTCCGGGACAGAACTAATTCACCCCTCCACTTT
NA	TRBV4-1	TRBJ2-6	NA	CASSHYSGANVLTF	TGCGCCAGCAGCCACTACTCTGGGGCCAACGTCCTGACTTTC
TRBD2	TRBV6-4	TRBJ2-2	NA	CASSKTSGGANTGELFF	TGTGCCAGCAGTAAAACTAGCGGGGGCGCGAACACCGGGGAGCTGTTTTTT
TRBD2	TRBV6-6	TRBJ2-4	NA	CASSPLAGPIIQYF	TGTGCCAGCAGTCCCCTAGCGGGGCCTATTATTCAGTACTTC
NA	TRBV13	TRBJ1-6	NA	CASSPGTANSPLHF	TGTGCCAGCAGCCCAGGGACGGCGAATTCACCCCTCCACTTT
NA	TRBV30	TRBJ2-3	once	CAWSVDRGHTQYF	TGTGCCTGGAGTGTTGATCGGGGACATACGCAGTATTTT
TRBD2	TRBV5-4	TRBJ2-7	NA	CASSPQREGGYEQYF	TGTGCCAGCAGCCCCCAGCGGGAGGGAGGCTACGAGCAGTACTTC
NA	TRBV9	TRBJ2-1	NA	CASRPGLPPHEQFF	TGTGCCAGCAGACCGGGACTCCCGCCCCATGAGCAGTTCTTC
NA	TRBV9	TRBJ2-3	NA	CASSSLGVADTQYF	TGTGCCAGCAGCTCCCTGGGAGTCGCAGATACGCAGTATTTT
TRBD1	TRBV6-5	TRBJ2-1	NA	CASRAGTGVNEQFF	TGTGCCAGCAGGGCCGGGACAGGGGTCAATGAGCAGTTCTTC
NA	TRBV25-1	TRBJ2-7	NA	CASSDGGPFYEQYF	TGTGCCAGCAGTGATGGCGGGCCCTTCTACGAGCAGTACTTC
NA	TRBV5-1	TRBJ2-7	NA	CASSSGTGSYEQYF	TGCGCCAGCAGCTCAGGCACGGGGTCCTACGAGCAGTACTTC
NA	TRBV9	TRBJ2-1	NA	CASSSLGGRNDEQFF	TGTGCCAGCAGTTCACTCGGAGGGAGAAACGATGAGCAGTTCTTC
TRBD1	TRBV6-6	TRBJ2-7	NA	CASSYSGTAPTHEQYF	TGTGCCAGCAGTTACTCGGGGACAGCTCCTACCCACGAGCAGTACTTC
NA	TRBV30	TRBJ2-2	NA	CAWAWTRTTPGTGELFF	TGTGCCTGGGCCTGGACGCGGACGACCCCCGGTACCGGGGAGCTGTTTTTT
NA	TRBV7-9	TRBJ1-1	NA	CASSLVTGPGGEAFF	TGTGCCAGCAGCTTAGTCACAGGCCCCGGGGGCGAAGCTTTCTTT
TRBD1	TRBV28	TRBJ1-1	NA	CASSLKTGWGNTEAFF	TGTGCCAGCAGTTTAAAGACAGGGTGGGGGAACACTGAAGCTTTCTTT
NA	TRBV6-6	TRBJ2-2	NA	CASSYDLNTGELFF	TGTGCCAGCAGTTACGACCTCAACACCGGGGAGCTGTTTTTT